A selection of T cell receptor beta chains follows, all from one sample in a study of OX40 agonist ivuxolimab in advanced cancers. Sequencing was performed with immunoSEQ multiplex PCR; in TCRdb, only in-frame clones are kept and a portion is missing. The sample includes 70,000 or so clones, roughly nine tenths of them seen just once. This material consisted of CD4+ or CD8+ T cells sorted from blood, taken in a trial of the OX40 agonist ivuxolimab. These receptors all stem from an adult with an advanced solid tumor such as melanoma, head and neck, liver or kidney cancer. Both conserved end residues are part of each CDR3. The D gene is left open where the match is weak. Where a row states a size, it is once, few, many or the class of an expanded clone; other rows omit it.

CASSRLTGGNTEAFF	TGTGCCAGCAGTCGCTTGACAGGCGGGAACACTGAAGCTTTCTTT	-	TRBJ1-1	TRBV6-5	-
CATLGTGGYEQYF	TGTGCCACCTTAGGGACAGGGGGTTACGAGCAGTACTTC	-	TRBJ2-7	TRBV10-3	TRBD1
CASSFPRGGFIPLHF	TGTGCCAGCAGCTTCCCACGGGGAGGGTTTATTCCCCTCCACTTT	few	TRBJ1-6	TRBV7-2	-
CASSFQTGTVWFF	TGTGCCAGCAGCTTTCAAACTGGGACAGTGTGGTTCTTC	-	TRBJ2-1	TRBV7-2	TRBD1
CASSLQGAKNIQYF	TGTGCCAGCAGCCTACAGGGAGCCAAAAACATTCAGTACTTC	-	TRBJ2-4	TRBV5-4	-
CASSADRSSDTQYF	TGTGCCAGCAGCGCGGACAGGTCTTCAGATACGCAGTATTTT	-	TRBJ2-3	TRBV7-3	TRBD1
CASSSTPFRANTEAFF	TGTGCCAGTAGCTCCACCCCCTTCAGGGCGAACACTGAAGCTTTCTTT	-	TRBJ1-1	TRBV19	-
CASSSGGHEQYF	TGTGCCAGCAGTTCAGGGGGCCACGAGCAGTACTTC	-	TRBJ2-7	TRBV6-1	TRBD1
CASSLDNRNEQFF	TGTGCCAGCAGCTTAGATAACAGGAATGAGCAGTTCTTC	-	TRBJ2-1	TRBV7-9	-
CASTEGRGADTQYF	TGTGCCAGCACTGAGGGGCGGGGAGCGGATACGCAGTATTTT	-	TRBJ2-3	TRBV6-1	-
CASRQGRTEAFF	TGTGCCAGCAGACAAGGACGGACTGAAGCTTTCTTT	-	TRBJ1-1	TRBV11-3	-
CASRGLGDTQYF	TGTGCCAGCAGGGGCCTAGGGGATACGCAGTATTTT	-	TRBJ2-3	TRBV9	-
CASSFGRNYEQYF	TGTGCCAGCAGCTTCGGCCGGAACTACGAGCAGTACTTC	-	TRBJ2-7	TRBV5-6	-
CASSFVSNIQYF	TGTGCCAGCAGCTTTGTGTCGAACATTCAGTACTTC	-	TRBJ2-4	TRBV7-9	-
CASSLFPVGNTIYF	TGTGCCAGCAGTTTATTCCCAGTTGGAAACACCATATATTTT	-	TRBJ1-3	TRBV28	-
CASSLLGQGLLVETQYF	TGTGCCAGCAGTTTACTCGGACAGGGACTTTTAGTGGAGACCCAGTACTTC	-	TRBJ2-5	TRBV27	TRBD1
CATSRGGTSPGELFF	TGTGCCACCAGCAGAGGAGGGACTAGCCCCGGGGAGCTGTTTTTT	once	TRBJ2-2	TRBV15	TRBD2
CANADGAGEKLFF	TGTGCCAACGCGGACGGGGCGGGTGAAAAACTGTTTTTT	-	TRBJ1-4	TRBV7-9	-
CASSLKSGTLSTDTQYF	TGTGCCAGCAGCTTAAAATCCGGGACACTTAGCACAGATACGCAGTATTTT	-	TRBJ2-3	TRBV7-9	-
CASRRTSGIAKNIQYF	TGTGCCAGCAGGAGGACTAGCGGGATTGCCAAAAACATTCAGTACTTC	-	TRBJ2-4	TRBV28	TRBD2
CASTEGGSGNTIYF	TGTGCCAGCACTGAGGGCGGCTCTGGAAACACCATATATTTT	-	TRBJ1-3	TRBV6-5	-
CASSLESGVRQPQHF	TGTGCCAGCAGCTTGGAATCAGGGGTTAGGCAGCCCCAGCATTTT	-	TRBJ1-5	TRBV5-8	-
CASTSGTSGRNEQFF	TGCGCCAGCACTTCCGGGACTAGCGGGAGGAATGAGCAGTTCTTC	-	TRBJ2-1	TRBV5-1	TRBD2
CASSPDSPFSTDTQYF	TGTGCCAGCTCACCAGATAGCCCCTTTAGCACAGATACGCAGTATTTT	few	TRBJ2-3	TRBV18	-
CASTRGQENTIYF	TGTGCCAGCACCCGTGGGCAGGAAAACACCATATATTTT	-	TRBJ1-3	TRBV9	-
CASSYLIFRGSNYGYTF	TGTGCCAGCAGCTATCTGATTTTCAGGGGATCTAACTATGGCTACACCTTC	-	TRBJ1-2	TRBV7-9	-